This TCR beta chain was sequenced for a study of control samples from healthy donors and cancer patients. V lost 8 bases, J lost 0 bases, and 9 bases stayed unmatched. The CDR3 has 17 residues. The germline V gene has CDR1 SNHLY and CDR2 FYNNEI. Using immunoSEQ multiplex PCR, the repertoire was profiled, and TCRdb retains in-frame clones only, with some absent. The sample has approximately 150,000 clones; 91% are singletons. This clonotype originated in a man in his thirties or forties in good health. The sample was blood. The genes are TRBV2 and TRBJ1-3; 11 nucleotides align to TRBD1. The CDR3 loop is CASGTGGRGSSGNTIYF. CDR3 DNA: TGTGCCAGCGGGACAGGGGGGAGGGGGAGCTCTGGAAACACCATATATTTT.